This passage covers 18 T cell receptor beta chains from one sample sequenced in a study of blood T cell repertoires in COVID-19. Only in-frame clones appear in the TCRdb table, and some are missing; sequencing was by immunoSEQ multiplex PCR. The sample holds about 35,000 clones, about 81% seen once. Sequencing was carried out using peripheral blood. These receptor sequences come from a human donor in a cohort sampled during active or convalescent COVID-19. The donor label of this sample is uncertain.

The chain is built from TRBV5-6 and TRBJ2-2; TRBD2 agrees at 7 bases. Trimming removed 1 base from V and 1 base from J; junction bases left unmatched: 7. The CDR3 totals 17 residues. Germline V CDR1 and CDR2: SGHDT, YYEEEE. CDR3 loop: CASSLFAGEKNTGELFF. CDR3 nucleotides: TGTGCCAGCAGCTTGTTTGCGGGAGAGAAGAACACCGGGGAGCTGTTTTTT.

The V call is TRBV7-8, the J call TRBJ2-4, with 7 nucleotides matching TRBD1. The CDR3 loop spans 14 amino acids. Germline trimming cut 5 bases from V and 7 bases from J; bases unmatched to any gene: 8. Germline CDR1 and CDR2: SGHVS and FQNEAQ. CDR3 in amino acids: CASSLSTGANIQYF. The DNA for the CDR3 is TGTGCCAGCAGCCTATCCACAGGGGCGAACATTCAGTACTTC.

V is TRBV12-5 and J is TRBJ2-5; 15 nucleotides line up with TRBD2. The CDR3 spans 14 residues. Trimming cost V 10 bases and J 4 bases; bases outside gene matches: 4. Germline V lookup: CDR1 LGHNT, CDR2 FRNRAP. CDR3 coding DNA: TGTGCTACTTCGGGACTAGCGGGAGGAGAGACCCAGTACTTC. Its protein is CATSGLAGGETQYF.

The gene calls are TRBV6-5 and TRBJ1-5, with TRBD1 matching over 11 bases. The ends lost 2 bases at V and 4 bases at J; junction bases unmatched: 1. CDR3 length: 15 amino acids. Looked up from germline, CDR1 is MNHEY and CDR2 is SVGAGI. In DNA, the CDR3 is TGTGCCAGCAGTTACGGACAGGGGGCGAATCAGCCCCAGCATTTT. It yields the protein CASSYGQGANQPQHF.

V is TRBV6-1 and J is TRBJ2-4; a weak D match, TRBD1 (6 bases). CDR1 and CDR2 (germline): MNHNS, SASEGT. Trimming cost V 0 bases and J 7 bases, with 10 bases left between them. This CDR3 has 14 residues. The DNA for the CDR3 is TGTGCCAGCAGTGAAGCGCTTAGGGGGAACATTCAGTACTTC. It encodes CASSEALRGNIQYF.

J is TRBJ2-6 and V is TRBV27; D is perhaps TRBD1 (5 bases). Trimming took off 0 bases at V and 2 bases at J, with 17 bases between the two ends. The germline gives CDR1 MNHEY, CDR2 SMNVEV (reference sequence). This CDR3 is built from 19 residues. The CDR3 spells CASSLSFAGMVTGANVLTF. The CDR3 bases are TGTGCCAGCAGTTTATCGTTCGCAGGGATGGTGACTGGGGCCAACGTCCTGACTTTC. Looking up the rest from reference TRBV27 and TRBJ2-6 gives the full variable domain: EAQVTQNPRYLITVTGKKLTVTCSQNMNHEYMSWYRQDPGLGLRQIYYSMNVEVTDKGDVPEGYKVSRKEKRNFPLILESPSPNQTSLYFCASSLSFAGMVTGANVLTFGAGSRLTVL.

The V gene is TRBV6-6, the J gene TRBJ1-1, with 7 bases identical to TRBD1. From germline, CDR1 is MNHNY and CDR2 SVGAGI (reference sequence). V was clipped by 7 bases and J by 1 base; unmatched bases: 9. This CDR3 contains 15 residues. The chain's CDR3 is CASTRTGTENTEAFF. The CDR3 coding sequence is TGTGCCAGCACCCGAACCGGGACAGAGAACACTGAAGCTTTCTTT.

On this clone itself: A read error may produce the germline difference seen at one junction end. Other nucleotide sequences in the sample specify the same CDR3. The chain employs TRBV7-9 and TRBJ1-5, with a weak D call TRBD1 (6 bases). Germline loops: CDR1 SEHNR, CDR2 FQNEAQ (reference sequence). This CDR3 spans 14 amino acids. In DNA form, the CDR3 reads TGCGCCAGCAGCCGGGGGGGGGCCAATCAGCCCCAGCATTTT. This encodes CASSRGGANQPQHF.

The chain carries TRBV11-2 and TRBJ2-5, with no clear D. This CDR3 has 13 amino acids. Germline CDR1 is SGHAT and CDR2 is FQNNGV. The germline V and J ends were trimmed by 3 bases and 1 base, with 6 bases remaining between them. CDR3: CASSFNSQETQYF. Written as DNA, the CDR3 is TGTGCCAGCAGCTTTAACAGCCAAGAGACCCAGTACTTC.

There are a few counts of this clone. The rearrangement joins TRBV5-1 to TRBJ2-3; TRBD2 matches at 7 bases. The CDR3 loop spans 14 amino acids. The ends lost 7 bases at V and 3 bases at J; junction bases unmatched: 8. Germline loops: CDR1 SGHRS, CDR2 YFSETQ. The DNA of the CDR3 is TGCGCCAGCGGGGGGGGTCCAGGGACAGATACGCAGTATTTT. It yields the protein CASGGGPGTDTQYF.

This chain joins TRBV4-2 and TRBJ2-3, with D perhaps matching TRBD1 or TRBD2 (5 bases each). There are 15 residues in the CDR3. The V gene lost 7 bases and the J gene lost 8 bases, with 22 bases spanning the gap. Germline lookup yields CDR1 LGHNA and CDR2 YNFKEQ. CDR3 in amino acids: CASTREPNLKGTQYF. CDR3 DNA sequence: TGTGCCAGCACCAGGGAGCCCAACCTAAAGGGTACGCAGTATTTT.

V usage is TRBV5-1 and J usage is TRBJ1-4; the match to TRBD1 covers 10 bases. Unmatched junction bases numbered 5, after V lost 4 bases and J lost 8 bases. CDR1 is SGHRS, CDR2 YFSETQ, per germline. CDR3 length: 14 amino acids. CDR3 bases: TGCGCCAGCAGCGGGACAGGGGCGGACGAAAAACTGTTTTTT. Protein: CASSGTGADEKLFF. The entire variable domain, with the rest obtained from reference TRBV5-1 and TRBJ1-4, is as follows: KAGVTQTPRYLIKTRGQQVTLSCSPISGHRSVSWYQQTPGQGLQFLFEYFSETQRNKGNFPGRFSGRQFSNSRSEMNVSTLELGDSALYLCASSGTGADEKLFFGSGTQLSVL.

The chain uses TRBV7-3 and TRBJ2-7; 10 positions match TRBD1. Germline V gene data show CDR1 as SGHTA and CDR2 as FQGTGA. The CDR3 length is 14 residues. Trimming cost V 6 bases and J 3 bases; bases outside gene matches: 5. CDR3 DNA: TGTGCCAGCAGTCCGACAGGGGGCCACTACGAGCAGTACTTC. Amino acid sequence: CASSPTGGHYEQYF. The complete variable domain, with remaining parts taken from reference TRBV7-3 and TRBJ2-7, reads GAGVSQTPSNKVTEKGKYVELRCDPISGHTALYWYRQSLGQGPEFLIYFQGTGAADDSGLPNDRFFAVRPEGSVSTLKIQRTERGDSAVYLCASSPTGGHYEQYFGPGTRLTVT.

This chain uses TRBV5-6 with TRBJ2-7; 8 bases are a match to TRBD2. With 4 bases clipped from V and 3 bases from J, the junction kept 12 bases outside the gene matches. The CDR3 runs to 16 residues. Per germline, CDR1 SGHDT and CDR2 YYEEEE. CDR3 residues: CASSPHAGTRGYEQYF. DNA for the CDR3: TGTGCCAGCAGCCCACACGCCGGGACTAGGGGCTACGAGCAGTACTTC.

This clone is a singleton in its sample. This chain connects TRBV24-1 to TRBJ2-7, with D unclear. The CDR3 contains 13 residues. With 5 bases removed from V and 2 bases from J, the gap between germline ends came to 9 bases. CDR1 and CDR2 from the germline V gene are KGHDR and SFDVKD. This CDR3 is CATSVRDPYEQYF. CDR3 sequence (DNA): TGTGCCACCAGTGTTAGAGATCCCTACGAGCAGTACTTC.

This chain uses TRBV5-1 with TRBJ2-2; possible D gene TRBD1, 6 bases. Trimming shortened V by 1 base and J by 3 bases, and 13 bases separated the two germline ends. The CDR3 has 16 residues. Per the germline V gene, CDR1 is SGHRS and CDR2 is YFSETQ. This chain's CDR3 is CASSLTRNRDTGELFF. In DNA form, the CDR3 reads TGCGCCAGCAGCTTGACTCGCAACAGGGACACCGGGGAGCTGTTTTTT.

The chain uses TRBV6-5 and TRBJ1-1; 7 nucleotides match TRBD1. Germline V gene sequence: CDR1 MNHEY, CDR2 SVGAGI. The CDR3 is 15 amino acids. After removal of 8 bases from V and 4 bases from J, the junction contained 13 bases not matched to a gene. This chain's CDR3 is CASPPRRGQATEAFF. The CDR3 DNA reads TGTGCCAGCCCTCCAAGGAGGGGGCAGGCCACTGAAGCTTTCTTT.

The V and J genes are TRBV30 and TRBJ2-5, with 11 bases identical to TRBD1. Germline assignment: CDR1 GTSNPN and CDR2 SVGIG (reference sequence). The V segment lost 5 bases and the J segment 9 bases; nucleotides outside the gene matches: 8. The CDR3 runs to 13 residues. Written as DNA, the CDR3 is TGTGCCTGGGGCGGGACAGGGGGAACGGCCCAGTACTTC. It yields the protein CAWGGTGGTAQYF.